The 27 T cell receptor beta chains below were found in one sample sequenced in a study of cytomegalovirus exposure and HLA in healthy donors. The primer mix had 60 Vbeta and 13 Jbeta primers. Produced via immunoSEQ multiplex PCR; TCRdb's table is partial and in-frame only. Of approximately 240,000 clones detected, just under 85% appear once; the ten largest clones hold more than 0.5%. The sequencing sample was made of PBMCs. Receptor source: a woman in her thirties or forties in good health and CMV-seronegative.

V is TRBV4-2 and J is TRBJ1-1; 9 nucleotides line up with TRBD1. Germline V CDR1 and CDR2: LGHNA, YNFKEQ. With 6 bases clipped from V and 1 base from J, the junction kept 15 bases outside the gene matches. CDR3 length: 18 amino acids. CDR3 amino acids: CASSQPSGTGSSNTEAFF. CDR3 DNA: TGTGCCAGCAGTCAACCATCCGGGACAGGGTCATCGAACACTGAAGCTTTCTTT.

The CDR3 region is CASSQVGGTNEKLFF. CDR3 nucleotide sequence: TGTGCCAGCAGCCAAGTTGGGGGCACTAATGAAAAACTGTTTTTT. V usage is TRBV14 and J usage is TRBJ1-4; the D gene is possibly TRBD1 (6 bases). V was shortened by 1 base and J by 2 bases, with 8 bases between the two germline ends. Germline V CDR1 and CDR2: SGHDN, FVKESK. The CDR3 spans 15 residues.

The J gene is TRBJ2-7, the V gene TRBV6-6; D perhaps matches TRBD2 (6 bases). V was cut by 10 bases and J by 3 bases, with 16 bases left in between. The CDR3 sequence is 13 residues long. CDR1 is MNHNY and CDR2 is SVGAGI in the germline V gene (reference sequence). The CDR3 region is CATPTRGIYEQYF. The DNA of the CDR3 is TGTGCCACCCCGACTCGGGGGATCTACGAGCAGTACTTC.

J is TRBJ2-1 and V is TRBV11-3; tentatively, D is TRBD1 (5 bases). CDR1 SGHNT and CDR2 YENEEA come from the germline V gene. The CDR3 sequence is 15 residues long. V lost 1 base to trimming and J lost 7 bases, with 14 bases between them. This chain's CDR3 is CASSLGSRSGNEQFF. The CDR3 DNA is TGTGCCAGCAGCTTAGGGAGCAGATCAGGGAATGAGCAGTTCTTC.

V gene TRBV21-1 combines with J gene TRBJ1-2. TRBV21-1 is designated a pseudogene. This CDR3 contains 14 residues. CDR3 residues: CASNGREENYGYTF. CDR3 sequence (DNA): TGTGCCAGCAACGGGCGGGAAGAGAACTATGGCTACACCTTC.

This clone has a single count. This rearrangement joins TRBV5-1 to TRBJ2-7; tentatively, D is TRBD1 (5 bases). V dropped 3 bases and J dropped 2 bases, with 18 bases sitting between them. The germline V gene has CDR1 SGHRS and CDR2 YFSETQ. The CDR3 consists of 16 residues. CDR3 nucleotide sequence: TGCGCCAGCAGCTGGGAAGCAGGGATGCGGACCTACGAGCAGTACTTC. Its translation is CASSWEAGMRTYEQYF.

With respect to this clone: Germline is not matched at one junction end, which may reflect a read error. Other DNA sequences in this specimen translate into the identical CDR3. The chain uses TRBV4-3 and TRBJ1-6; the match to TRBD1 covers 8 bases. CDR3 length: 15 residues. Germline CDR1 is LGHNA and CDR2 is YSLEER. CDR3 coding DNA: TGCGCCAGCAGCCAAGGGGACAGGATGAATTCTCCCCTCCACTTT. This gives the protein CASSQGDRMNSPLHF.

The count of this clone is one. The chain employs TRBV27 and TRBJ1-1; D is uncertain. Trimming removed 4 bases at V and 1 base at J, with 7 bases between. The germline CDR1 and CDR2 sequences are MNHEY and SMNVEV (reference sequence). This CDR3 comprises 13 residues. The CDR3, as DNA: TGTGCCAGCAGTTCTAACAGGAACACTGAAGCTTTCTTT. Translation gives CASSSNRNTEAFF.

The V and J genes are TRBV5-1 and TRBJ2-2; maybe TRBD1 (6 bases). Germline V gene data show CDR1 as SGHRS and CDR2 as YFSETQ. V lost 1 base and J 2 bases, leaving 9 bases between the germline ends. The CDR3 spans 15 residues. The CDR3 is CASSLLDRNTGELFF. In nucleotides, the CDR3 is TGCGCCAGCAGCTTGCTGGACAGAAACACCGGGGAGCTGTTTTTT.

The chain combines TRBV11-2 with TRBJ2-2; TRBD1 aligns across 9 bases. The CDR3 is 15 residues long. With V trimmed by 0 bases and J by 7 bases, 3 bases remained unmatched. The V gene's germline CDR1 is SGHAT and CDR2 FQNNGV. The CDR3 region is CASSLERTGVGELFF. The DNA of the CDR3 is TGTGCCAGCAGCTTAGAGAGGACAGGGGTCGGGGAGCTGTTTTTT.

The CDR3 loop is CALGQPNEKLFF. The CDR3, as DNA: TGTGCCCTAGGACAGCCGAATGAAAAACTGTTTTTT. This rearrangement joins TRBV30 to TRBJ1-4; tentatively, D is TRBD1 (6 bases). The CDR3 sequence is 12 residues long. V was cut by 8 bases and J by 5 bases, with 12 bases left in between. The germline V gene encodes CDR1 GTSNPN and CDR2 SVGIG (reference sequence). Variable domain in full (rest from reference TRBV30 and TRBJ1-4): SQTIHQWPATLVQPVGSPLSLECTVEGTSNPNLYWYRQAAGRGLQLLFYSVGIGQISSEVPQNLSASRPQDRQFILSSKKLLLSDSGFYLCALGQPNEKLFFGSGTQLSVL.

The chain combines TRBV18 with TRBJ2-2, with D unresolved. V shed 5 bases and J shed 2 bases, with 3 bases lying between them. The V gene's germline CDR1 is KGHSH and CDR2 LQKENI. This CDR3 is 12 amino acids long. CDR3 residues: CASSSNTGELFF. The CDR3 DNA is TGTGCCAGCTCATCAAACACCGGGGAGCTGTTTTTT.

The rearrangement links TRBV7-2 to TRBJ2-1; 7 bases are shared with TRBD2. Germline V gene data show CDR1 as SGHTA and CDR2 as FQGNSA. The CDR3 has 17 residues. The V segment lost 3 bases and the J segment 8 bases; nucleotides outside the gene matches: 16. The CDR3, as DNA: TGTGCCAGCAGCTTGGGAGGGGCACTTGACCCTACAGATGAGCAGTTCTTC. Translated, it gives CASSLGGALDPTDEQFF.

This sequence joins TRBV19 and TRBJ2-5; 12 nucleotides match TRBD2. The V gene's germline CDR1 is LNHDA and CDR2 SQIVND (reference sequence). The CDR3 sequence is 16 residues long. V shed 5 bases and J 6 bases; nucleotides not matched to a gene: 10. As DNA, the CDR3 is TGTGCCAGTAGTCCTCCCCCGACTAGCGGGGGAAAGACCCAGTACTTC. It encodes CASSPPPTSGGKTQYF.

The chain links TRBV28 to TRBJ1-5; D perhaps matches TRBD1 (5 bases). This CDR3 spans 15 amino acids. The V gene's germline CDR1 is MDHEN and CDR2 SYDVKM. Trimming stripped 6 bases from V and 4 bases from J, with 16 bases between. The CDR3 loop is CASSQAGGINQPQHF. The CDR3 bases are TGTGCCAGCAGCCAGGCCGGGGGGATTAATCAGCCCCAGCATTTT.

The CDR3 region has the DNA TGTGCCAGCAGCTCTCGACAGGCGTCAGAGACCCAGTACTTC. This gives the protein CASSSRQASETQYF. V is TRBV7-6 and J is TRBJ2-5, with D possibly matching TRBD1 (6 bases). Germline CDR1 SGHVS, CDR2 FNYEAQ. Trimming shortened V by 4 bases and J by 4 bases, and 13 bases separated the two germline ends. The CDR3 is 14 residues long.

The rearrangement joins TRBV7-8 to TRBJ2-7; D unclear. Germline V lookup: CDR1 SGHVS, CDR2 FQNEAQ. Trimming stripped 1 base from V and 3 bases from J, with 13 bases between. CDR3 length: 15 amino acids. The CDR3 nucleotides read TGTGCCAGCAGCTTAGGGTTAGGCAGAGGCTACGAGCAGTACTTC. As protein: CASSLGLGRGYEQYF.

The V gene is TRBV6-6, the J gene TRBJ1-3; D unresolved. V lost 7 bases and J 0 bases, leaving 10 bases between the germline ends. This CDR3 has 14 residues. Germline lookup yields CDR1 MNHNY and CDR2 SVGAGI (reference sequence). The CDR3 here is CASKGRISGNTIYF. For the CDR3, the DNA is TGTGCCAGCAAAGGCAGGATCTCTGGAAACACCATATATTTT.

The rearrangement uses TRBV19 and TRBJ2-2; TRBD1 agrees at 9 bases. Looked up from germline, CDR1 is LNHDA and CDR2 is SQIVND (reference sequence). This CDR3 contains 16 residues. Unmatched junction bases numbered 7, after V lost 1 base and J lost 7 bases. The CDR3 DNA is TGTGCCAGTAGTATAGCTGGGACAGGGTCTCACGGGGAGCTGTTTTTT. Translated: CASSIAGTGSHGELFF.

The rearrangement links TRBV7-9 to TRBJ2-5; D gene unclear. The CDR3 is 11 residues long. V was pared by 5 bases and J by 7 bases, with 8 bases between. Per germline, CDR1 SEHNR and CDR2 FQNEAQ (reference sequence). Written as DNA, the CDR3 is TGTGCCAGCAGCCGAGGTGGGACCCAGTACTTC. It encodes CASSRGGTQYF.

The rearrangement joins TRBV7-8 to TRBJ2-5, with TRBD1 identical over 8 bases. CDR1 and CDR2 (germline): SGHVS, FQNEAQ. The CDR3 is made up of 14 amino acids. Unmatched junction bases numbered 3, after V lost 4 bases and J lost 2 bases. In DNA form, the CDR3 reads TGTGCCAGCAGCTCATGGACAGGGCAAGAGACCCAGTACTTC. Translating it yields CASSSWTGQETQYF.

The rearrangement links TRBV7-8 to TRBJ2-5; 11 nucleotides agree with TRBD2. The trim removed 4 bases at V and 3 bases at J, leaving 4 bases unmatched. Looked up from germline, CDR1 is SGHVS and CDR2 is FQNEAQ. The CDR3 runs 15 residues. CDR3 in amino acids: CASSSPGLAEETQYF. As DNA, the CDR3 is TGTGCCAGCAGCTCACCGGGACTAGCGGAAGAGACCCAGTACTTC.

This clone was counted only a few times. The J gene is TRBJ2-3, the V gene TRBV7-8; D may be TRBD1 (6 bases). CDR1 and CDR2 from the germline V gene are SGHVS and FQNEAQ. This CDR3 has 16 amino acids. V lost 1 base, J lost 2 bases, and 13 bases lay in between. Here the CDR3 reads CASSLGQGRSTDTQYF. The CDR3, as DNA: TGTGCCAGCAGCTTAGGGCAGGGGAGATCCACAGATACGCAGTATTTT.

The chain employs TRBV7-9 and TRBJ2-1; D gene unclear. Germline values: CDR1 SEHNR, CDR2 FQNEAQ (reference sequence). Trimming shortened V by 5 bases and J by 8 bases, and 19 bases separated the two germline ends. The CDR3 is made up of 15 amino acids. In DNA, the CDR3 is TGTGCCAGCAGCGCCTCTAGTACCGCTATCGATGAGCAGTTCTTC. Translation: CASSASSTAIDEQFF.

This chain connects TRBV2 to TRBJ1-3; 7 bases are a match to TRBD1. V was pared by 6 bases and J by 1 base, with 3 bases of the junction left unmatched. Germline values: CDR1 SNHLY, CDR2 FYNNEI. This CDR3 is built from 14 residues. The CDR3 is CASRGQVSGNTIYF. The CDR3 region has the DNA TGTGCCAGCAGAGGACAGGTTTCTGGAAACACCATATATTTT.

The chain couples TRBV29-1 to TRBJ1-2; D may be TRBD1 (5 bases). V was cut by 7 bases and J by 8 bases, with 17 bases left in between. Per the germline V gene, CDR1 is SQVTM and CDR2 is ANQGSEA. The CDR3 totals 12 residues. This CDR3 reads CSERDSGGGYTF. CDR3 in DNA: TGCAGCGAGCGGGACTCCGGAGGGGGCTACACCTTC.

This clone came up a few times. The chain carries TRBV6-1 and TRBJ1-1; 9 positions agree with TRBD1. The CDR3 sequence is 14 residues long. Germline loops: CDR1 MNHNS, CDR2 SASEGT. The junction had 3 bases not matched to a gene; V was cut back by 6 bases and J by 1 base. The DNA for the CDR3 is TGTGCCAGCAGACAGGGACAGGGGAACACTGAAGCTTTCTTT. Its protein is CASRQGQGNTEAFF.